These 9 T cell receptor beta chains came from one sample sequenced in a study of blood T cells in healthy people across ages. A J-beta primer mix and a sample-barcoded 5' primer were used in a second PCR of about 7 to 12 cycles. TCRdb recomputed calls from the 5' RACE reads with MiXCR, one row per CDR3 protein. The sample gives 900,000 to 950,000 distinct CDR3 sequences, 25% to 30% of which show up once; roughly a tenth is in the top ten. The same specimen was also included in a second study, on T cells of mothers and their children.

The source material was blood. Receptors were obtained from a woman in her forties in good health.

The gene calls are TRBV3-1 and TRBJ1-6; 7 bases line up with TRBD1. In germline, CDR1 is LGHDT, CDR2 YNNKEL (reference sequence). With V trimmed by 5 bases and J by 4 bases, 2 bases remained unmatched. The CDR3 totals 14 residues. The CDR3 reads CASSAQGYNSPLHF. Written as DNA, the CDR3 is TGTGCCAGCAGCGCACAGGGGTATAATTCACCCCTCCACTTT.

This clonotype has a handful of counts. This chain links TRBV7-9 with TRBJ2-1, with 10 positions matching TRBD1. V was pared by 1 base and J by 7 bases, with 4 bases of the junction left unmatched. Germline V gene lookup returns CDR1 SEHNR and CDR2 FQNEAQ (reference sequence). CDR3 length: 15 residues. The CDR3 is CASSLVGQGRNEQFF. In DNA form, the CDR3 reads TGTGCCAGCAGCTTAGTGGGACAGGGGAGGAATGAGCAGTTCTTC.

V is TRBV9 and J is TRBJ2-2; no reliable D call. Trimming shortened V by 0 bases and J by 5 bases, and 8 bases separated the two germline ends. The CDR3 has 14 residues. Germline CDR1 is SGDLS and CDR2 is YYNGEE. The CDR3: CASSVGGRTGELFF. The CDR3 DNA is TGTGCCAGCAGCGTAGGAGGTCGAACCGGGGAGCTGTTTTTT.

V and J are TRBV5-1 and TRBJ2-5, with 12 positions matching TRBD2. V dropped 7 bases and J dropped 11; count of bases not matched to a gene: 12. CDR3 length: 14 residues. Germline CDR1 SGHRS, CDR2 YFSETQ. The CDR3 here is CASGLAGSYNEQYF. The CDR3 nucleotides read TGCGCCAGCGGACTAGCGGGGTCTTACAATGAGCAGTACTTC.

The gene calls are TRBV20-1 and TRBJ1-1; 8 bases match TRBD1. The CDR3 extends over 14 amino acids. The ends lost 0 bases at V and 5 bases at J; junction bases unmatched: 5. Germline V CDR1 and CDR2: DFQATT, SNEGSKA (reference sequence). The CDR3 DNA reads TGCAGTGCTAGAGATTTTCACAGGGGGACTGAAGCTTTCTTT. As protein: CSARDFHRGTEAFF.

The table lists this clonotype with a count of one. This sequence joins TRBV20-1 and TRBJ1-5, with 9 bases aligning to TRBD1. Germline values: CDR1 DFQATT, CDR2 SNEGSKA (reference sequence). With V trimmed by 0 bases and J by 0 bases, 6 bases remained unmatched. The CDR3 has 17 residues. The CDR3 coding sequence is TGCAGTGCTAGAGAAAGCGGGACAGGGTATAGCAATCAGCCCCAGCATTTT. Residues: CSARESGTGYSNQPQHF.

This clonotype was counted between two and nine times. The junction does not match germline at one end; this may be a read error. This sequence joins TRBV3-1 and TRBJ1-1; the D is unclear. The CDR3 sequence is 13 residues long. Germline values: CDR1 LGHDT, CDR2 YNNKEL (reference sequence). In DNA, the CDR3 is TGTGCCTGCAGCCAAGCTCTGGGCACTGAAGCTTTCTTT. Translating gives CACSQALGTEAFF.

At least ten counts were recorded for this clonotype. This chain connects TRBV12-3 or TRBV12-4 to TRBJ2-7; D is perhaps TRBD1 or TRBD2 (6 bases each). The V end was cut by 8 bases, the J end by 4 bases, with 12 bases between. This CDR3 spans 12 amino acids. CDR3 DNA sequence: TGTGCCAGCGGAGGGGGGCCTTACGAGCAGTACTTC. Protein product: CASGGGPYEQYF.

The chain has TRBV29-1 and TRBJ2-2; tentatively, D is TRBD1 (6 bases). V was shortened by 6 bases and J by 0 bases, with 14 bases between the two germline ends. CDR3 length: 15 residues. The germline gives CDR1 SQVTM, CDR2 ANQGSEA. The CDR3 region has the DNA TGCAGCGTGAACAGGGTTGGGGCGAACACCGGGGAGCTGTTTTTT. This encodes CSVNRVGANTGELFF.